The 8 T cell receptor beta chains in this list originate from one sample, sequenced in a study of T cells in Graves' hyperthyroidism and ophthalmopathy. Amplification targeted TCR beta CDR3 regions from RNA transcripts. The HTBI primer set served for first-round RT-PCR of the TCR CDR3. TCRdb redid the calling of the multiplex PCR reads with MiXCR, one entry per CDR3 protein. The table lists about 280,000 distinct CDR3 sequences, less than 30% of them singletons. The material sequenced was blood. The receptors were gathered from a man in his forties or fifties with Graves' hyperthyroidism that later progressed to Graves' ophthalmopathy.

Many counts were recorded for this clonotype. This chain uses TRBV6-1 with TRBJ2-5; no definite D call. Germline V CDR1 and CDR2: MNHNS, SASEGT. Trimming took 6 bases from V and 2 from J, leaving 10 bases between them. The CDR3 is 13 amino acids. The CDR3 coding sequence is TGTGCCAGCAGCCGAGATCTGCAAGAGACCCAGTACTTC. Translating it yields CASSRDLQETQYF.

The V gene is TRBV6-5, the J gene TRBJ2-7; 9 positions match TRBD1. After removal of 2 bases from V and 6 bases from J, the junction contained 5 bases not matched to a gene. CDR1 MNHEY and CDR2 SVGAGI come from the germline V gene. This CDR3 comprises 14 residues. The CDR3 loop reads CASSYLSTGGEQYF. The CDR3, as DNA: TGTGCCAGCAGTTACCTCTCGACAGGGGGCGAGCAGTACTTC.

This clonotype was picked up many times. The V and J genes are TRBV2 and TRBJ1-5; D is possibly TRBD1 (5 bases). The CDR3 sequence is 13 residues long. The germline V gene has CDR1 SNHLY and CDR2 FYNNEI. V was trimmed by 3 bases and J by 6 bases, leaving 9 bases between them. The CDR3 sequence is CASSDRVVQPQHF. CDR3 coding DNA: TGTGCCAGCAGTGACAGGGTCGTTCAGCCCCAGCATTTT.

This clonotype has at least ten counts. The rearrangement links TRBV10-3 to TRBJ2-7; TRBD2 might be the D (6 bases). Trimming took 0 bases from V and 3 from J, leaving 18 bases between them. Germline CDR1 reads ENHRY; CDR2 reads SYGVKD. The CDR3 covers 17 residues. CDR3 protein: CAISESGLAKPGYEQYF. The CDR3, as DNA: TGTGCCATCAGTGAGTCGGGACTCGCAAAGCCAGGCTACGAGCAGTACTTC.

This clonotype was observed many times. The chain combines TRBV6-1 with TRBJ2-2; 8 bases agree with TRBD1. V gave up 8 bases and J gave up 1 base; unmatched junction bases: 0. Germline CDR1 is MNHNS and CDR2 is SASEGT. CDR3 length: 13 amino acids. CDR3 protein: CASDRGNTGELFF. CDR3 in DNA: TGTGCCAGCGACAGGGGGAACACCGGGGAGCTGTTTTTT.

This clonotype was observed many times. The chain links TRBV24-1 to TRBJ2-7; no firm D call. Germline CDR1 and CDR2: KGHDR and SFDVKD. This CDR3 contains 11 residues. Trimming took 3 bases from V and 3 from J, leaving 2 bases between them. The DNA for the CDR3 is TGTGCCACCAGTGATCGCTACGAGCAGTACTTC. Its translation: CATSDRYEQYF.

This clonotype was counted a few times. The rearrangement links TRBV20-1 to TRBJ1-6; D is perhaps TRBD1 (5 bases). There are 14 residues in the CDR3. Trimming pared 3 bases from V and 7 bases from J, leaving 13 bases between. The germline V gene encodes CDR1 DFQATT and CDR2 SNEGSKA (reference sequence). CDR3 in DNA: TGCAGTGCTAGGAGGACGCAGGGCAATTCACCCCTCCACTTT. Protein product: CSARRTQGNSPLHF.

This clonotype was counted at least ten times. V gene TRBV29-1 combines with J gene TRBJ1-1; D is uncertain. V was shortened by 6 bases and J by 0 bases, with 11 bases between the two germline ends. Germline loops: CDR1 SQVTM, CDR2 ANQGSEA. CDR3 size: 13 residues. The CDR3, as DNA: TGCAGCGTCGCGACCGTTATGAACACTGAAGCTTTCTTT. Translated, it gives CSVATVMNTEAFF.